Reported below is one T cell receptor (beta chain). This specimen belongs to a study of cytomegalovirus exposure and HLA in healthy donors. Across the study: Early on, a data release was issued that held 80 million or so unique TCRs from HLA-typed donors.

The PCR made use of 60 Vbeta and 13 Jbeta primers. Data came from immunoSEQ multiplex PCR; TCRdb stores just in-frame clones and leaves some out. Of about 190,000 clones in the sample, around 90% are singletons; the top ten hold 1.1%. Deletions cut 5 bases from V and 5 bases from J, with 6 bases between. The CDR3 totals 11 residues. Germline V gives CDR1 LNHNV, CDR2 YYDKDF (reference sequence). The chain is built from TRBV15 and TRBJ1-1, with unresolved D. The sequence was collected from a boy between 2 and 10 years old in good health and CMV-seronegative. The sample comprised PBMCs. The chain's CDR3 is CATSRGTEAFF. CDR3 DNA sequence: TGTGCCACCAGCCGGGGAACTGAAGCTTTCTTT.